This T cell receptor beta chain emerged from a study of blood T cell repertoires in COVID-19. Study summary: Material from acute and convalescent COVID-19 was sourced from the United States, Italy and Spain. In each case, the material was cDNA or gDNA derived from T cells, B-cell-depleted T cells, or PBMCs.

In terms of age and location, participants ranged from roughly 18 to 100 years and lived in about 25 US areas. What the recovered Cohort 3 donors had was two negative PCRs, clearance, or symptom resolution. The J segment lost 4 bases and the V segment lost 4 bases, leaving 10 bases of the junction unmatched. This CDR3 has 18 amino acids. Germline CDR1 reads SGHRS; CDR2 reads YFSETQ. Sequencing was performed with immunoSEQ multiplex PCR; in TCRdb, only in-frame clones are kept and a portion is missing. The sample includes some 330,000 clones, approximately 84% of them seen just once. Sequences were obtained from PBMCs or T cells enriched from blood (not recorded which). The chain joins TRBV5-1 to TRBJ2-5, with 16 positions matching TRBD2. This sequence was found in a man aged 30 to 45 who had recovered from COVID-19. CDR3 loop: CASSLGLAGGPLRETQYF. Here the CDR3 DNA reads TGCGCCAGCAGCCTGGGACTAGCGGGAGGGCCTCTCCGAGAGACCCAGTACTTC. The full variable domain, its missing parts supplied by reference TRBV5-1 and TRBJ2-5, is KAGVTQTPRYLIKTRGQQVTLSCSPISGHRSVSWYQQTPGQGLQFLFEYFSETQRNKGNFPGRFSGRQFSNSRSEMNVSTLELGDSALYLCASSLGLAGGPLRETQYFGPGTRLLVL.